What follows is one T cell receptor (beta chain) and its context. Its antigen remains unknown. Germline lookup yields CDR1 SGHDN and CDR2 FVKESK. This CDR3 has 16 amino acids. Between the trimmed V and J ends, which lost 4 bases and 5 bases, there was a span of 19 bases. Genomic DNA (from each subset) was split evenly across several immunoSEQ plates. The protocol was immunoSEQ multiplex PCR, while the TCRdb copy is restricted to in-frame clones and leaves out a portion. This sample carries some 2.3 million clones, just over 90% of them seen once, and the ten largest clones take roughly 0.36%. These data belong to a study of shared clonotypes between healthy human individuals. Study details: For every donor, three CD4 naive, three CD4 memory, two CD8 naive and one CD8 memory plates were used.

The study's findings and limits: Owing to a small donor count, the genetic and exposure-history diversity represented was limited.

The origin of this receptor is a man younger than 30 in good health. Some clones in this sample may be carry-over from other donors' samples. V gene TRBV14 combines with J gene TRBJ2-3; weak D call: TRBD1 (6 bases). Sequencing was carried out using naive CD4+ T cells from PBMCs. Documented subset: CD45RA+ positively selected. The CDR3 loop reads CASSPSTRARGDTQYF. In DNA form, the CDR3 reads TGTGCCAGCAGCCCCTCAACCCGTGCCAGGGGAGATACGCAGTATTTT.